These 16 T cell receptor beta chains were all obtained from the same sample, sequenced in a study of cytomegalovirus exposure and HLA in healthy donors. Some clones are missing from TCRdb's copy, which holds only in-frame ones; the method was immunoSEQ multiplex PCR. The profile covers 120,000 to 150,000 clones, with roughly 89% appearing a single time and 3.5% to 5% taken by the ten largest. Material: PBMCs. The receptors come from a man aged 18 to 30 in good health and CMV-seropositive.

This chain uses TRBV29-1 with TRBJ2-3; TRBD1 agrees at 7 bases. Germline CDR1 and CDR2: SQVTM and ANQGSEA. After removal of 6 bases from V and 0 bases from J, the junction contained 6 bases not matched to a gene. This CDR3 spans 14 amino acids. The CDR3 loop reads CSVGIRGSTDTQYF. The CDR3 DNA sequence: TGCAGCGTGGGAATCAGGGGGAGCACAGATACGCAGTATTTT.

The chain couples TRBV15 to TRBJ1-4, with D perhaps matching TRBD1 (6 bases). The CDR3 covers 19 residues. Per germline, CDR1 LNHNV and CDR2 YYDKDF (reference sequence). V was pared by 5 bases and J by 6 bases, with 28 bases between. CDR3 protein: CATSLFPGQRRGQDEKLFF. The CDR3 bases are TGTGCCACCAGCCTTTTCCCGGGACAACGAAGAGGGCAGGATGAAAAACTGTTTTTT.

V is TRBV19 and J is TRBJ2-3; 12 bases agree with TRBD2. The trim removed 4 bases at V and 1 base at J, leaving 12 bases unmatched. CDR3 size: 19 residues. Per germline, CDR1 LNHDA and CDR2 SQIVND (reference sequence). CDR3 nucleotide sequence: TGTGCCAGTAGTACCACCCTAGCGGGAGGGCCCTGGGGCACAGATACGCAGTATTTT. The encoded protein is CASSTTLAGGPWGTDTQYF. Supplemented by reference TRBV19 and TRBJ2-3, the full variable domain reads DGGITQSPKYLFRKEGQNVTLSCEQNLNHDAMYWYRQDPGQGLRLIYYSQIVNDFQKGDIAEGYSVSREKKESFPLTVTSAQKNPTAFYLCASSTTLAGGPWGTDTQYFGPGTRLTVL.

The chain has TRBV5-4 and TRBJ1-1; D possibly corresponds to TRBD1 (6 bases). CDR3 size: 14 residues. The V and J ends lost 0 bases and 8 bases respectively, with 14 bases between them. CDR1 is SGHNT, CDR2 YYREEE, per germline (reference sequence). CDR3 DNA sequence: TGTGCCAGCAGCTTGGTAACAGGGCCGGGAGAAGCTTTCTTT. This encodes CASSLVTGPGEAFF.

The genes are TRBV19 and TRBJ1-1; a possible D gene is TRBD1 (5 bases). The germline V gene has CDR1 LNHDA and CDR2 SQIVND (reference sequence). The CDR3 totals 13 residues. V lost 5 bases, J lost 5 bases, and 12 bases lay in between. Here the CDR3 reads CASSGRGITEAFF. The CDR3 bases are TGTGCCAGTAGTGGAAGGGGTATTACTGAAGCTTTCTTT.

This clone has a handful of counts. The chain carries TRBV11-2 and TRBJ1-6; D not certain. CDR3 length: 15 residues. Germline-derived CDR1 and CDR2 are SGHAT and FQNNGV. V dropped 5 bases and J dropped 7 bases, with 15 bases sitting between them. CDR3 in DNA: TGTGCCAGCAGCCGACCGGCAGCGTTCAATTCACCCCTCCACTTT. Translated, it gives CASSRPAAFNSPLHF.

The V call is TRBV30, the J call TRBJ2-1; 12 bases are shared with TRBD2. Unmatched junction bases numbered 3, after V lost 2 bases and J lost 1 base. The germline V gene encodes CDR1 GTSNPN and CDR2 SVGIG (reference sequence). This CDR3 comprises 16 residues. CDR3 protein: CAWSLGLAGSYNEQFF. The CDR3 DNA reads TGTGCCTGGAGTCTCGGACTAGCGGGGTCCTACAATGAGCAGTTCTTC.

This clone occurred many times. This chain links TRBV4-1 with TRBJ2-1; TRBD1 is a possible D gene (5 bases). V lost 2 bases and J lost 6, with 11 bases in between. Germline V gene sequence: CDR1 MGHRA, CDR2 YSYEKL. The length of the CDR3 is 14 residues. The CDR3 DNA reads TGCGCCAGCAGCCAACAACAGGCCGGCAATGAGCAGTTCTTC. Protein: CASSQQQAGNEQFF.

The rearrangement links TRBV4-2 to TRBJ2-2; TRBD2 matches at 7 bases. The germline V gene has CDR1 LGHNA and CDR2 YNFKEQ. With 4 bases clipped from V and 6 bases from J, the junction kept 11 bases outside the gene matches. The CDR3 spans 16 residues. CDR3 coding DNA: TGTGCCAGCAGCCCCCTGGGGGGAGGGCCGGCCGGGGAGCTGTTTTTT. Its protein is CASSPLGGGPAGELFF.

The chain couples TRBV6-5 to TRBJ1-3; D is uncertain. The CDR3 consists of 16 residues. V dropped 0 bases and J dropped 0 bases, with 9 bases sitting between them. Germline lookup yields CDR1 MNHEY and CDR2 SVGAGI. The CDR3 region is CASSYSIPSSGNTIYF. CDR3 sequence (DNA): TGTGCCAGCAGTTACTCGATACCCAGCTCTGGAAACACCATATATTTT.

A few counts support this clone. V usage is TRBV11-2 and J usage is TRBJ2-7; tentative D call: TRBD1 (5 bases). The CDR3 totals 13 residues. CDR1 is SGHAT, CDR2 FQNNGV, per germline. The V end lost 5 bases, the J end lost 6 bases, and 14 bases lay between the germline ends. The CDR3 here is CASSLTQGGEQYF. Written as DNA, the CDR3 is TGTGCCAGCAGCCTCACCCAGGGTGGCGAGCAGTACTTC.

The chain uses TRBV10-3 and TRBJ2-7, with a weak D call TRBD1 (5 bases). The CDR3 runs 15 residues. Germline V gene lookup returns CDR1 ENHRY and CDR2 SYGVKD. Trimming removed 0 bases at V and 6 bases at J, with 15 bases between. CDR3 region: CAISESAGSGREQYF. Here the CDR3 DNA reads TGTGCCATCAGTGAGTCGGCAGGGTCCGGACGCGAGCAGTACTTC.

The rearrangement joins TRBV10-2 to TRBJ1-3; a weak D match, TRBD1 (6 bases). Germline V gives CDR1 WSHSY, CDR2 SAAADI. The V end was cut by 1 base, the J end by 3 bases, with 13 bases between. The CDR3 runs 16 residues. CDR3: CASSEWGGASGNTIYF. The CDR3 DNA follows: TGCGCCAGCAGTGAGTGGGGGGGCGCGAGTGGAAACACCATATATTTT.

This sequence joins TRBV5-1 and TRBJ2-1; D is undetermined. The CDR3 contains 16 residues. Trimming removed 1 base from V and 0 bases from J, with 11 bases in between. From germline, CDR1 is SGHRS and CDR2 YFSETQ. The DNA of the CDR3 is TGCGCCAGCAGCTTGACCCCCTCGAGCTCCTACAATGAGCAGTTCTTC. This gives the protein CASSLTPSSSYNEQFF.

The chain uses TRBV12-5 and TRBJ1-2; D is uncertain. The CDR3 runs to 18 residues. CDR1 and CDR2 from the germline V gene are LGHNT and FRNRAP. V lost 2 bases, J lost 1 base, and 20 bases lay in between. The CDR3 spells CASGLPPVGRALNYGYTF. The CDR3 bases are TGTGCTAGTGGTTTGCCACCAGTTGGGAGGGCCCTTAACTATGGCTACACCTTC.

The V gene is TRBV5-1, the J gene TRBJ2-7, with 11 bases that match TRBD2. Trimming took 4 bases from V and 3 from J; bases not matched to a gene: 9. Germline loops: CDR1 SGHRS, CDR2 YFSETQ. This CDR3 has 16 residues. The CDR3 spells CASSILPGLADYEQYF. The CDR3 region has the DNA TGCGCCAGCAGCATACTGCCGGGACTAGCGGACTACGAGCAGTACTTC.